The 5 T cell receptor beta chains below all came from one sample that was sequenced in a study of shared clonotypes between healthy human individuals. Profiled with immunoSEQ multiplex PCR; TCRdb holds only in-frame clones, not every one. The sample includes around 340,000 clones, around 70% of them seen just once. The sequenced sample was memory CD4+ T cells sorted from blood. Indicated subset: CD45RA-negative fraction. These receptors were taken from a man between 25 and 39 years old in good health.

The gene calls are TRBV19 and TRBJ2-7; 8 bases map to TRBD1. The germline V gene has CDR1 LNHDA and CDR2 SQIVND (reference sequence). Trimming at V came to 5 bases and at J to 5 bases, leaving 14 bases not matched to a gene. The CDR3 is 16 amino acids. The CDR3 sequence: CASSASPRTGSHEQYF. CDR3 nucleotides: TGTGCCAGTAGTGCCTCCCCACGGACAGGGTCCCACGAGCAGTACTTC.

V gene TRBV18 combines with J gene TRBJ1-5; TRBD1 agrees at 10 bases. V shed 3 bases, J shed 2 bases, and the junction held 4 bases outside the gene matches. This CDR3 contains 16 residues. Per the germline V gene, CDR1 is KGHSH and CDR2 is LQKENI. The CDR3 DNA is TGTGCCAGCTCACCCTGGGACAGGGGCGGCAATCAGCCCCAGCATTTT. This codes for CASSPWDRGGNQPQHF.

This rearrangement joins TRBV11-2 to TRBJ2-1; possibly TRBD1 for D (6 bases). V gave up 3 bases and J gave up 4 bases, with 10 bases separating them. Germline V gives CDR1 SGHAT, CDR2 FQNNGV. This CDR3 has 14 residues. The CDR3 protein is CASSLGHKYNEQFF. The CDR3 coding sequence is TGTGCCAGCAGCTTGGGACACAAATACAATGAGCAGTTCTTC.

This chain connects TRBV9 to TRBJ2-7; D remains unclear. V dropped 3 bases and J dropped 5 bases, with 9 bases sitting between them. In germline, CDR1 is SGDLS, CDR2 YYNGEE. The CDR3 covers 12 residues. CDR3 amino acids: CASSDGLDEQYF. The CDR3 DNA reads as TGTGCCAGCAGCGATGGTCTCGACGAGCAGTACTTC.

The sample holds one count of this clone. V is TRBV11-2 and J is TRBJ2-1; 10 positions match TRBD1. Germline CDR1 reads SGHAT; CDR2 reads FQNNGV. V lost 0 bases, J lost 8 bases, and 4 bases stayed unmatched. The CDR3 is 15 residues long. The CDR3 bases are TGTGCCAGCAGCTTAGAGGGACAGGGGTCATATGAGCAGTTCTTC. It translates to CASSLEGQGSYEQFF.